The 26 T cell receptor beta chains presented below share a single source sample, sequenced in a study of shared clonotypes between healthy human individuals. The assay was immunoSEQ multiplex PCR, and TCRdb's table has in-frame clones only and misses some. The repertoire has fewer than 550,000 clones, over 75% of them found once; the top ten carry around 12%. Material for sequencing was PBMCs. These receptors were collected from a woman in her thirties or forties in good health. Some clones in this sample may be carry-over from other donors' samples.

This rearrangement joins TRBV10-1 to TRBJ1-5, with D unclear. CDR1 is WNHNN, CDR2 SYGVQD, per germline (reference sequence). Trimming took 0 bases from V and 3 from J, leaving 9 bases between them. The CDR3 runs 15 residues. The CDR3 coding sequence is TGCGCCAGCAGTGAGTCTGGCGGCCTCAATCAGCCCCAGCATTTT. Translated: CASSESGGLNQPQHF.

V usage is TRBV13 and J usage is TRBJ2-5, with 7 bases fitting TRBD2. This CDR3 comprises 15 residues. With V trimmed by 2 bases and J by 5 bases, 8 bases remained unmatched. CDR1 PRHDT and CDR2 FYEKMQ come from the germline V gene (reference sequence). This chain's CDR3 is CASSLRRELKETQYF. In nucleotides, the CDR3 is TGTGCCAGCAGCTTACGGCGGGAGTTGAAGGAGACCCAGTACTTC.

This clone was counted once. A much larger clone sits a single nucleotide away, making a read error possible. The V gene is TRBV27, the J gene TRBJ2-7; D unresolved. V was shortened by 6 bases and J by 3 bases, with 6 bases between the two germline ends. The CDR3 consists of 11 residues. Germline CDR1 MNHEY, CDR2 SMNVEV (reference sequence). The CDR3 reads CASRFLYEQYF. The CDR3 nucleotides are TGTGCCAGCAGATTCCTCTACGAGCAGTACTTC.

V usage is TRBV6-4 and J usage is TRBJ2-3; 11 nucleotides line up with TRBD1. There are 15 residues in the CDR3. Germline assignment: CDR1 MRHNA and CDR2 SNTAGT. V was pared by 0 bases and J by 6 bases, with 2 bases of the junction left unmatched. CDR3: CASSDSGDRGDTQYF. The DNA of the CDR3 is TGTGCCAGCAGTGACTCAGGGGACAGGGGGGATACGCAGTATTTT.

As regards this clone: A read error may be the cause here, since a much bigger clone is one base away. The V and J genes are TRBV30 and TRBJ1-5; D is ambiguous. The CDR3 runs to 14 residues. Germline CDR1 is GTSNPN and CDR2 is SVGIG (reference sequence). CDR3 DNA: TGTGTCTGGAGTAACGGGGTGGGAGATCAGCCCCAGCATTTT. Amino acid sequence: CVWSNGVGDQPQHF.

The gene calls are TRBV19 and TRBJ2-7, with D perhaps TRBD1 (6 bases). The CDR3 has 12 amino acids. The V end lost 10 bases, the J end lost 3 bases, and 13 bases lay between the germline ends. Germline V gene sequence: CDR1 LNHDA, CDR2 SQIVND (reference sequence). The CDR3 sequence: CATDSGDYEQYF. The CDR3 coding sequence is TGTGCCACCGACTCAGGGGACTACGAGCAGTACTTC.

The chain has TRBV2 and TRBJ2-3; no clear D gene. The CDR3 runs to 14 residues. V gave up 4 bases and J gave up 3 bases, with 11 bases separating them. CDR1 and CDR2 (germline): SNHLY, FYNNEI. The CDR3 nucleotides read TGTGCCAGCAGTGGTCCGGCCCGGACAGATACGCAGTATTTT. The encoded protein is CASSGPARTDTQYF.

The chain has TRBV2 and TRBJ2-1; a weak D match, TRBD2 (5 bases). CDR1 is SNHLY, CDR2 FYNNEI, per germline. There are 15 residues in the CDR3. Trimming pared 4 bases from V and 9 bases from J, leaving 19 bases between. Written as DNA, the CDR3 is TGTGCCAGCAGTGTTATAGGGAGTCGGTCGGGTGAGCAGTTCTTC. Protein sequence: CASSVIGSRSGEQFF.

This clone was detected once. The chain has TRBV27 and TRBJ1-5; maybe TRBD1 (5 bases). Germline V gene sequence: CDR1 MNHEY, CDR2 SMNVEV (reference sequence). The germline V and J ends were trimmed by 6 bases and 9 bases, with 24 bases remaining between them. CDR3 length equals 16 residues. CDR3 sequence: CASSRGTQGLGSPQHF. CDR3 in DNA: TGTGCCAGCAGCCGAGGAACCCAGGGCCTCGGTTCGCCCCAGCATTTT.

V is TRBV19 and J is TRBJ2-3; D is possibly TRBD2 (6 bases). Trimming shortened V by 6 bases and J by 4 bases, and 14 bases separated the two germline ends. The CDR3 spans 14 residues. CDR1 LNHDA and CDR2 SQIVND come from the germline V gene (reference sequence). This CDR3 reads CASSWEERADTQYF. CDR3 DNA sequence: TGTGCCAGTAGCTGGGAAGAGCGGGCAGATACGCAGTATTTT.

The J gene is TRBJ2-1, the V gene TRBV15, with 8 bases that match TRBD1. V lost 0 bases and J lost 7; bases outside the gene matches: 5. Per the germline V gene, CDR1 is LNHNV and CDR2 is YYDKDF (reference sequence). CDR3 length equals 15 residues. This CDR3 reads CATSRDPGGYNEQFF. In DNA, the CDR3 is TGTGCCACCAGCAGAGATCCAGGGGGCTATAATGAGCAGTTCTTC.

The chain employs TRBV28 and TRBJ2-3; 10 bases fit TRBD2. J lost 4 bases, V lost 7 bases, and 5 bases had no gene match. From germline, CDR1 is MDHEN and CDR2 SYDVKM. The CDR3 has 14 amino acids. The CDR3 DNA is TGTGCCAGCATTCCTAGCGGGAGCGCAGATACGCAGTATTTT. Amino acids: CASIPSGSADTQYF. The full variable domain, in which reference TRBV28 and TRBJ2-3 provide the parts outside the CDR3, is DVKVTQSSRYLVKRTGEKVFLECVQDMDHENMFWYRQDPGLGLRLIYFSYDVKMKEKGDIPEGYSVSREKKERFSLILESASTNQTSMYLCASIPSGSADTQYFGPGTRLTVL.

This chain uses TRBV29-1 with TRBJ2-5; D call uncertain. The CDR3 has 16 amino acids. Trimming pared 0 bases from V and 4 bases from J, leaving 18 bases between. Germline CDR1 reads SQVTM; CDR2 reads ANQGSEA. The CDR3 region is CSVEDWVVSAGETQYF. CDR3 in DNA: TGCAGCGTTGAAGATTGGGTTGTAAGTGCAGGAGAGACCCAGTACTTC.

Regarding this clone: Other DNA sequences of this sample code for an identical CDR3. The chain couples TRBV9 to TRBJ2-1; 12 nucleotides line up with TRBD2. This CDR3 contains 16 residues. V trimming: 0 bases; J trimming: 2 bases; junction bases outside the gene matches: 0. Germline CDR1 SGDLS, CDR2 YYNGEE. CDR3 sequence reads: CASSVGLAGAYNEQFF. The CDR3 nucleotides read TGTGCCAGCAGCGTAGGACTAGCGGGGGCCTACAATGAGCAGTTCTTC.

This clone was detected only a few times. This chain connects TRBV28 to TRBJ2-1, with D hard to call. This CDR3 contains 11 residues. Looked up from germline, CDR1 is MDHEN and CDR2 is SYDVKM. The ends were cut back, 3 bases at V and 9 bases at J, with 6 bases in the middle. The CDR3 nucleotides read TGTGCCAGCAGTTTGGCGGTTGAGCAGTTCTTC. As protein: CASSLAVEQFF.

CDR3 coding DNA: TGTGCCAGCAGTTTAGGCAGCCCTTTCTCTGGGGCCAACGTCCTGACTTTC. Its protein is CASSLGSPFSGANVLTF. The rearrangement joins TRBV27 to TRBJ2-6; D gene ambiguous. This CDR3 comprises 17 residues. Deletions cut 2 bases from V and 0 bases from J, with 11 bases between. The germline V gene encodes CDR1 MNHEY and CDR2 SMNVEV (reference sequence).

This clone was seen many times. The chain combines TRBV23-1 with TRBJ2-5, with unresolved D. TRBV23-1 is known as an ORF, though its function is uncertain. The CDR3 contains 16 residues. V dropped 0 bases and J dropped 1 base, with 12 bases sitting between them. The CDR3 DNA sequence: TGCGCCAGCAGTCAATCGTGCCCCCAGCTCCAAGAGACCCAGTACTTC. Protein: CASSQSCPQLQETQYF.

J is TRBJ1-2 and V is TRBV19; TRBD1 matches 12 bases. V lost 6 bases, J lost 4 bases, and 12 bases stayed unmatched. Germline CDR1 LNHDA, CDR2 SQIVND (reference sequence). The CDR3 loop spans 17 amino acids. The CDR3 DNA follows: TGTGCCAGTAGGAAACAGGGACAGGGGGCTACGGGCTATGGCTACACCTTC. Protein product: CASRKQGQGATGYGYTF.

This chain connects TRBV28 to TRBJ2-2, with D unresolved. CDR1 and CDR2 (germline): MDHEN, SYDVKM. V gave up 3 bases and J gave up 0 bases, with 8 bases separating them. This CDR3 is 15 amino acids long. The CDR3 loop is CASSLWQANTGELFF. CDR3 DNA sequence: TGTGCCAGCAGTTTGTGGCAGGCGAACACCGGGGAGCTGTTTTTT.

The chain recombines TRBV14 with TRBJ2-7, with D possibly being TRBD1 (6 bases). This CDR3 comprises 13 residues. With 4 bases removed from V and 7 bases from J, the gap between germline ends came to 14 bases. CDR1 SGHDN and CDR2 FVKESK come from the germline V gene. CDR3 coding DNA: TGTGCCAGCAGCCTGCCAGGGGCGTATGAGCAGTACTTC. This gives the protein CASSLPGAYEQYF.

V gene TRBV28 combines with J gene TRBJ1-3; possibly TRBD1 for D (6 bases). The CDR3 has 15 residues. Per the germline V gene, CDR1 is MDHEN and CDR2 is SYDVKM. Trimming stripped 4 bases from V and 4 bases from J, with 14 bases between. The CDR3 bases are TGTGCCAGCAGTTCACCACAGGGTCCAGGAAACACCATATATTTT. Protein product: CASSSPQGPGNTIYF.

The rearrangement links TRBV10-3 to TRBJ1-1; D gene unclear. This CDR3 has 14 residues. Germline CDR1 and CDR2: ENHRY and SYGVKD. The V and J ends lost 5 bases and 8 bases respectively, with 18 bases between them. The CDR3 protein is CAISTATGDAEAFF. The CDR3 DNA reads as TGTGCCATCAGTACAGCGACGGGAGACGCCGAAGCTTTCTTT.

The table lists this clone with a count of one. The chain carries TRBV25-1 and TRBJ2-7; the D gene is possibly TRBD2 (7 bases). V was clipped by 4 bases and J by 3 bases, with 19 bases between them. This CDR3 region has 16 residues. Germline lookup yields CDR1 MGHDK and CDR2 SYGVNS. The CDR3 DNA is TGTGCCAGCAGTGCCAGGGGACTAACGGGACTCTACGAGCAGTACTTC. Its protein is CASSARGLTGLYEQYF.

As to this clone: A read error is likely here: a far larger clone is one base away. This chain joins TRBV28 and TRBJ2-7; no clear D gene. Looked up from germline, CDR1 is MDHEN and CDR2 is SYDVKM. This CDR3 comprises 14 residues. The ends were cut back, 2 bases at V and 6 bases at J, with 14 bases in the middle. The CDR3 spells CASSLVKFYSEQYF. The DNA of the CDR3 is TGTGCCAGCAGTTTAGTGAAGTTTTACAGCGAGCAGTACTTC.

In nucleotides, the CDR3 is TGTGCCAGCAGCAGAGGCTCCCACTACGAGCAGTACTTC. This codes for CASSRGSHYEQYF. The chain carries TRBV21-1 and TRBJ2-7; the D call TRBD2 from the table was never checked on the DNA. TRBV21-1 is noted as a pseudogene. The length of the CDR3 is 13 residues.

CDR3 DNA: TGCGCCAGCAAAATCTCGGGACAGGGGGGCGAGCAGTACTTC. As protein: CASKISGQGGEQYF. V is TRBV5-1 and J is TRBJ2-7; 11 positions agree with TRBD1. This CDR3 spans 14 amino acids. Germline CDR1 SGHRS, CDR2 YFSETQ. J gave up 6 bases and V 6 bases, and 8 bases lay outside the gene matches.